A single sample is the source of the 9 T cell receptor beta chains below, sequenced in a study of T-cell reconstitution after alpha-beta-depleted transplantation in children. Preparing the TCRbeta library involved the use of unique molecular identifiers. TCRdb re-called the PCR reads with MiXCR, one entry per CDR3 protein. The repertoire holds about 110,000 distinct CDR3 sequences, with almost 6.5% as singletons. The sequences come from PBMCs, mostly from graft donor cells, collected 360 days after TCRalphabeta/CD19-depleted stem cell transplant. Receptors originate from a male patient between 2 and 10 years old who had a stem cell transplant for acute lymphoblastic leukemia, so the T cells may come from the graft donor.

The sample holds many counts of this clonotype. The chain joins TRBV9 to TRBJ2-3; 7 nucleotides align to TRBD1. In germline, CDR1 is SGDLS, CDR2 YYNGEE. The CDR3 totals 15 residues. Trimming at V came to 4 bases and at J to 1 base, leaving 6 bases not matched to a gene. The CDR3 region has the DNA TGTGCCAGCAGCTTCCGGGACAGACGCACAGATACGCAGTATTTT. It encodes CASSFRDRRTDTQYF.

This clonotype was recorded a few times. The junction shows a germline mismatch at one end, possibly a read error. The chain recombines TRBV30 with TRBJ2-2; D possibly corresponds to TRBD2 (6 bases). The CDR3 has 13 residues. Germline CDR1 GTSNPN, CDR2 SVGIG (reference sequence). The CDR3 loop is CAWGVTSPGELFF. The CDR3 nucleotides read TGTGCCTGGGGTGTGACTAGTCCCGGGGAGCTGTTTTTT.

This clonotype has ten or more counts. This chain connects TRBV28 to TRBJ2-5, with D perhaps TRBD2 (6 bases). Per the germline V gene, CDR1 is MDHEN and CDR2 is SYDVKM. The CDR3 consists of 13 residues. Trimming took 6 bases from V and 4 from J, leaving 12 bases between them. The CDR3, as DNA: TGTGCCAGCAGCACCGACGGGGGAGAGACCCAGTACTTC. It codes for CASSTDGGETQYF.

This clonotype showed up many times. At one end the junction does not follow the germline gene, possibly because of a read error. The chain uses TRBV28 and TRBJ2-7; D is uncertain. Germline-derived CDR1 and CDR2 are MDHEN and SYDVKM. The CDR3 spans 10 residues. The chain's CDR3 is CASSFMGISF. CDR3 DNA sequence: TGTGCCAGCAGTTTCATGGGCATCAGCTTC.

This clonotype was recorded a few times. The CDR3 bases are TGTGCCAGCAGTTCGTGGCGATTCACAGATACGCAGTATTTT. Translating gives CASSSWRFTDTQYF. V usage is TRBV27 and J usage is TRBJ2-3; D is undetermined. Germline V gene data show CDR1 as MNHEY and CDR2 as SMNVEV (reference sequence). Trimming cost V 4 bases and J 2 bases, with 10 bases left between them. The CDR3 is 14 residues long.

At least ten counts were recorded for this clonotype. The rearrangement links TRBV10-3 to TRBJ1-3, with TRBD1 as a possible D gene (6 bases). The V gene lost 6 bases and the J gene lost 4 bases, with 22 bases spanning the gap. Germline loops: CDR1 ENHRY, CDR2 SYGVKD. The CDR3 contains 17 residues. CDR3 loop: CAISRKPGQQTGNTIYF. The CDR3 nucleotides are TGTGCCATCAGCCGCAAACCGGGACAACAAACGGGAAACACCATATATTTT.

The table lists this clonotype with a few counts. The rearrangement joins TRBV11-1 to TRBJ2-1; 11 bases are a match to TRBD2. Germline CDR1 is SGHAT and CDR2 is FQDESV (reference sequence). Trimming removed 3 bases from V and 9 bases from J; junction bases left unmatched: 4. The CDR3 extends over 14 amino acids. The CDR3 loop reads CASSLETSGIEQFF. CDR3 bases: TGTGCCAGCAGCTTGGAGACTAGCGGGATTGAGCAGTTCTTC.

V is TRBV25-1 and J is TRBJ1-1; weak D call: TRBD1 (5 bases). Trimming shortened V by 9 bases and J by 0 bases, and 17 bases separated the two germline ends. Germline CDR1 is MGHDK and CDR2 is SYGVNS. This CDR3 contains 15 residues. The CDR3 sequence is CASGGGRWLNTEAFF. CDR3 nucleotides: TGTGCCAGTGGGGGGGGTCGGTGGCTGAACACTGAAGCTTTCTTT.

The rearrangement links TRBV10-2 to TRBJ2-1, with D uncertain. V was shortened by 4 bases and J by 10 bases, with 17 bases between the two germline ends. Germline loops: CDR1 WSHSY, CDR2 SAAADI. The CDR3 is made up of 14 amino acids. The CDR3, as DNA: TGCGCCAGCAGTGTGGGCGGTCTCAGATGGGAGCAGTTCTTC. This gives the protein CASSVGGLRWEQFF.